This T cell receptor beta chain is from a study of patients and donors after allogeneic stem cell transplantation. TCRdb redid the calling of the RT-PCR reads with MiXCR, one entry per CDR3 protein. The table shows about a million distinct CDR3 sequences, with 18% occurring only once. This CDR3 region has 12 residues. The V end was cut by 3 bases, the J end by 6 bases, with 8 bases between. CDR1 and CDR2 (germline): LNHDA, SQIVND (reference sequence). The chain links TRBV19 to TRBJ1-1; no definite D call. The TCR comes from a human donor who was either an allogeneic HSCT recipient or a stem cell or donor lymphocyte infusion donor (not recorded which). It is not recorded whose cells these are; they may come from a transplant donor. The sequencing sample was made of blood, either unsorted or a sorted T cell fraction (not recorded which). CDR3 sequence (DNA): TGTGCCAGTAGTATTGGGAGTGCTGAAGCTTTCTTT. It specifies CASSIGSAEAFF.